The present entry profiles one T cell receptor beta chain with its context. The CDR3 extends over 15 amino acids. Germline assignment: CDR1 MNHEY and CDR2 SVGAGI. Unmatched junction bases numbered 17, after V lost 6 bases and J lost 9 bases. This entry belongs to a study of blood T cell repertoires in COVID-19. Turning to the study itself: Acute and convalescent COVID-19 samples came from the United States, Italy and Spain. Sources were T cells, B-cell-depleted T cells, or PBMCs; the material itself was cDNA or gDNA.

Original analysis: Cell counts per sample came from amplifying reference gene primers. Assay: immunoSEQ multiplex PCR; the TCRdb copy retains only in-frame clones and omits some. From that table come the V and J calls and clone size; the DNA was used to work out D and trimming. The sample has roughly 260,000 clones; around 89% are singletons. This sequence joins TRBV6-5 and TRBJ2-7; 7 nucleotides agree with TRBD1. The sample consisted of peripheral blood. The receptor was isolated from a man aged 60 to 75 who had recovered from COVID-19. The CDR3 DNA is TGTGCCAGCAGGGATAGGACAGGACAGTTGTTCAGGCAGTACTTC. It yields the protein CASRDRTGQLFRQYF.